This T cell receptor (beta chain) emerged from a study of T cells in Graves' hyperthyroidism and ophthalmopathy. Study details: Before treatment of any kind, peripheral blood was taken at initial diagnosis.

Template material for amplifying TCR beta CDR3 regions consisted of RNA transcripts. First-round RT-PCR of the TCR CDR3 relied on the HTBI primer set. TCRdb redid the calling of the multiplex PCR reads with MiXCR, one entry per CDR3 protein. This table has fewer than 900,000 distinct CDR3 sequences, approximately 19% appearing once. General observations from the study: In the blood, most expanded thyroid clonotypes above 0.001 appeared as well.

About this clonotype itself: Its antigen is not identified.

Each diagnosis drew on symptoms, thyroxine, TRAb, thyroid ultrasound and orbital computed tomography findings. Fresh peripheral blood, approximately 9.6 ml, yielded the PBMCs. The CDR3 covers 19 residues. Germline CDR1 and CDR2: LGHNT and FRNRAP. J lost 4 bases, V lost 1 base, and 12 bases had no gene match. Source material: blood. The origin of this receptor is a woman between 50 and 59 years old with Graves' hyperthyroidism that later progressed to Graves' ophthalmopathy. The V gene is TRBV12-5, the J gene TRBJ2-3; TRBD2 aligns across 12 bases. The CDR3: CASGLATDPRLAGADTQYF. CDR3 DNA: TGTGCTAGTGGTTTGGCGACCGACCCCCGACTAGCGGGGGCAGATACGCAGTATTTT.